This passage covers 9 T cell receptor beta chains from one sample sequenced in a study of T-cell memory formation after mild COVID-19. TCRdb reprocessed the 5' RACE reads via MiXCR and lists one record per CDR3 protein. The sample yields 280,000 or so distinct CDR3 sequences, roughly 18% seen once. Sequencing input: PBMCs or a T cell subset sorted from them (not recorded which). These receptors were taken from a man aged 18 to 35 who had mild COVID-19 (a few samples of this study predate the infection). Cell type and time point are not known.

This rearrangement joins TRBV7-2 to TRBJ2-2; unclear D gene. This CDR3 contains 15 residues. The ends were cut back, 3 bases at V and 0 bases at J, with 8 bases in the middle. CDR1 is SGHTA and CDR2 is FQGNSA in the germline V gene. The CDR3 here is CASSFQASNTGELFF. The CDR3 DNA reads TGTGCCAGCAGCTTTCAGGCCTCGAACACCGGGGAGCTGTTTTTT.

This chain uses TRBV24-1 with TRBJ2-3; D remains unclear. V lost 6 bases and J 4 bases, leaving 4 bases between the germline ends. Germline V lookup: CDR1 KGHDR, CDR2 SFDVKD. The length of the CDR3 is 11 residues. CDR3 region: CATSQSDTQYF. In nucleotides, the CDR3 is TGTGCCACCAGTCAATCAGATACGCAGTATTTT.

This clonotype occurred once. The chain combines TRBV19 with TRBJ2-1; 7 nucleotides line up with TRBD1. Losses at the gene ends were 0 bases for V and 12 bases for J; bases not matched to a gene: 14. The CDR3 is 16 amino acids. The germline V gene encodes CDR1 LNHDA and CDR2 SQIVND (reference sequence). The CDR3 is CASSIEGTVSSGRQFF. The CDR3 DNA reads TGTGCCAGTAGTATAGAAGGGACAGTGAGCAGTGGACGGCAGTTCTTC.

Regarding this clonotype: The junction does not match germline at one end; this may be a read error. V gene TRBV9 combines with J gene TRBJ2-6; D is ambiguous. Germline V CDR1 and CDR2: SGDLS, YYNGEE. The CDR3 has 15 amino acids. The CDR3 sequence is CASSVDPSAANVLTF. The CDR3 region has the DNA TGTGCCAGCAGCGTAGATCCATCTGCGGCCAACGTCCTGACTTTC.

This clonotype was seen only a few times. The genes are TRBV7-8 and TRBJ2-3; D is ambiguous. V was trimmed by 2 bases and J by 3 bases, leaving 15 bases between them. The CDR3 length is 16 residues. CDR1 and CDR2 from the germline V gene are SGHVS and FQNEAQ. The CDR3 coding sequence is TGTGCCAGCAGCTTACTTTGGCCAGGCAGGACAGATACGCAGTATTTT. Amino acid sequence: CASSLLWPGRTDTQYF.

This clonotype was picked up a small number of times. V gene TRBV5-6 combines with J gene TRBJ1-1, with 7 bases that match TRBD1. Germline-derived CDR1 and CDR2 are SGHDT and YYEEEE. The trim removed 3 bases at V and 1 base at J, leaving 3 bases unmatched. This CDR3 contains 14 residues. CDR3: CASSWDSPNTEAFF. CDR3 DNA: TGTGCCAGCAGCTGGGACAGCCCGAACACTGAAGCTTTCTTT.

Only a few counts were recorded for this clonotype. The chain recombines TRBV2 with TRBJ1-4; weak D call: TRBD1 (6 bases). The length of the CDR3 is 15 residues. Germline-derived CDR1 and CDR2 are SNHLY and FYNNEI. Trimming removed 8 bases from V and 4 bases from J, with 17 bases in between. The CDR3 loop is CASLSQGFVNEKLFF. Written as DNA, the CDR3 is TGTGCCAGCCTTTCACAGGGCTTCGTTAATGAAAAACTGTTTTTT.

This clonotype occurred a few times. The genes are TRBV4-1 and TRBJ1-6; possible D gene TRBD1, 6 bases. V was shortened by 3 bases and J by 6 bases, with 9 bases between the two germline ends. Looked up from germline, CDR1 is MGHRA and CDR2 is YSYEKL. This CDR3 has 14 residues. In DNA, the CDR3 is TGCGCCAGCAGCCACCCGGACAGTAATTCACCCCTCCACTTT. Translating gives CASSHPDSNSPLHF.

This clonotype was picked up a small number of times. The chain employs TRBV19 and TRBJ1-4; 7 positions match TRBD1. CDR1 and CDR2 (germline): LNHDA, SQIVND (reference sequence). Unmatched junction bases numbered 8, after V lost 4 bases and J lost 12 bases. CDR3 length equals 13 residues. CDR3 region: CASSRQGTAELFF. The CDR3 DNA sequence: TGTGCCAGTAGTAGACAGGGAACGGCTGAACTGTTTTTT.